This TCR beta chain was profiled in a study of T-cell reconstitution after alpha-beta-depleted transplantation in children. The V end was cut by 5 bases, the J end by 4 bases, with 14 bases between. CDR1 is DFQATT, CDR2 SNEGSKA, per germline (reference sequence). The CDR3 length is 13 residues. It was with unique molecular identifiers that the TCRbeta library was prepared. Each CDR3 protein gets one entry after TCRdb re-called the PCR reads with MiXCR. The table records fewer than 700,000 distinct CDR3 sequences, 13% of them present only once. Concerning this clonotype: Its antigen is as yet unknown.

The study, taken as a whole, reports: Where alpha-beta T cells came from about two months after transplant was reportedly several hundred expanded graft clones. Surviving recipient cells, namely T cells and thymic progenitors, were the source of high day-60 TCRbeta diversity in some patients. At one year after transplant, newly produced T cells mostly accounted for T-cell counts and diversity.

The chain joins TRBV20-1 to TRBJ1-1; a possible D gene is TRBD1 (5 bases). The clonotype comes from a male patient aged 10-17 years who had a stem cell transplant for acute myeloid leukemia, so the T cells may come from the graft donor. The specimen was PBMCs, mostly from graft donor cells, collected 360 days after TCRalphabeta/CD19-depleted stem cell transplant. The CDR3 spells CSAFTGGGTEAFF. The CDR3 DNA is TGCAGTGCTTTCACAGGCGGAGGCACTGAAGCTTTCTTT.